The 14 T cell receptor beta chains reported below all come from one sample, sequenced in a study of blood T cell repertoires in COVID-19. The table came from immunoSEQ multiplex PCR; TCRdb's copy has only in-frame clones and leaves some out. Here the sample spans about 190,000 clones, about 86% being singletons. Sequenced input: peripheral blood. These receptors came from a man aged 25 to 45 with active or convalescent COVID-19.

The chain uses TRBV5-8 and TRBJ2-7, with a possible D match to TRBD1 (6 bases). The CDR3 has 15 residues. The V end lost 4 bases, the J end lost 2 bases, and 16 bases lay between the germline ends. Germline CDR1 is SGHTS and CDR2 is YDEGEE. CDR3 in DNA: TGTGCCAGCAGCCCATGGACAGCTCCTACCTACGAGCAGTACTTC. Amino acids: CASSPWTAPTYEQYF.

The gene calls are TRBV7-9 and TRBJ2-5, with 8 bases aligning to TRBD1. Trimming took 5 bases from V and 4 from J; bases not matched to a gene: 9. CDR1 is SEHNR and CDR2 is FQNEAQ in the germline V gene (reference sequence). The CDR3 sequence is 15 residues long. The CDR3 region is CASSTRQGRRETQYF. DNA for the CDR3: TGTGCCAGCAGCACCCGACAGGGGAGGAGAGAGACCCAGTACTTC.

This chain uses TRBV5-4 with TRBJ1-4; D gene unclear. This CDR3 comprises 13 residues. Between the trimmed V and J ends, which lost 1 base and 8 bases, there was a span of 9 bases. Germline CDR1 reads SGHNT; CDR2 reads YYREEE (reference sequence). The CDR3 DNA is TGTGCCAGCAGCTTGCGAAGTCGGGAAAAACTGTTTTTT. Its protein is CASSLRSREKLFF.

A remark on this clone: Germline and junction disagree at one end, which may indicate a read error. The gene calls are TRBV7-7 and TRBJ2-7; D is perhaps TRBD2 (6 bases). Germline V gives CDR1 SSHAT, CDR2 FNYEAQ (reference sequence). CDR3 length: 13 amino acids. Here the CDR3 reads CASSLEEGGEQYF. The CDR3 DNA follows: TGTGCTAGCAGCTTAGAAGAAGGAGGGGAGCAGTACTTC.

The V call is TRBV30, the J call TRBJ2-3; 13 bases are a match to TRBD2. Per the germline V gene, CDR1 is GTSNPN and CDR2 is SVGIG (reference sequence). The V segment lost 7 bases and the J segment 5 bases; nucleotides outside the gene matches: 12. The CDR3 length is 16 residues. CDR3 DNA sequence: TGTGCCTCGTCCCCCGGGACTAGCGGGGTCGTAGATACGCAGTATTTT. This translates into CASSPGTSGVVDTQYF.

This clone was detected once. The chain is built from TRBV30 and TRBJ1-2; 8 nucleotides agree with TRBD1. The germline CDR1 and CDR2 sequences are GTSNPN and SVGIG (reference sequence). The CDR3 sequence is 13 residues long. After removal of 5 bases from V and 4 bases from J, the junction contained 6 bases not matched to a gene. CDR3 coding DNA: TGTGCCTGGCGGGACAGGTCTTTCTATGGCTACACCTTC. Encoded protein: CAWRDRSFYGYTF.

The J gene is TRBJ1-2, the V gene TRBV19; TRBD1 agrees at 11 bases. The trim removed 4 bases at V and 2 bases at J, leaving 3 bases unmatched. Germline V CDR1 and CDR2: LNHDA, SQIVND (reference sequence). The CDR3 is 15 amino acids. CDR3 amino acids: CASSKGTGGNYGYTF. The CDR3 DNA sequence: TGTGCCAGTAGTAAGGGGACAGGGGGAAACTATGGCTACACCTTC.

Only a few counts were recorded for this clone. V gene TRBV12-5 combines with J gene TRBJ1-6; 8 nucleotides line up with TRBD1. Per germline, CDR1 LGHNT and CDR2 FRNRAP. V was pared by 0 bases and J by 6 bases, with 19 bases of the junction left unmatched. This CDR3 contains 21 residues. CDR3 sequence reads: CASGLVSWGQGAGGLNSPLHF. The DNA of the CDR3 is TGTGCTAGTGGTTTGGTAAGTTGGGGGCAGGGGGCTGGGGGACTTAATTCACCCCTCCACTTT.

The rearrangement uses TRBV11-2 and TRBJ2-7; 10 nucleotides match TRBD2. The CDR3 consists of 16 residues. CDR1 is SGHAT, CDR2 FQNNGV, per germline. J was trimmed by 3 bases and V by 1 base; bases with no gene match: 6. CDR3 sequence (DNA): TGTGCCAGCAGCTTAGCCCCTCCTAGCGGGAGCTACGAGCAGTACTTC. It codes for CASSLAPPSGSYEQYF. The whole variable domain, remainder taken from reference TRBV11-2 and TRBJ2-7, is EAGVAQSPRYKIIEKRQSVAFWCNPISGHATLYWYQQILGQGPKLLIQFQNNGVVDDSQLPKDRFSAERLKGVDSTLKIQPAKLEDSAVYLCASSLAPPSGSYEQYFGPGTRLTVT.

CDR3 sequence: CASSPYRENDNEQFF. CDR3 DNA sequence: TGCGCCAGCAGCCCCTACAGGGAGAACGACAATGAGCAGTTCTTC. The chain couples TRBV5-1 to TRBJ2-1; D is perhaps TRBD1 (6 bases). Between the trimmed V and J ends, which lost 4 bases and 5 bases, there was a span of 16 bases. Germline CDR1 reads SGHRS; CDR2 reads YFSETQ. This CDR3 spans 15 amino acids. The variable domain in full, completed from reference TRBV5-1 and TRBJ2-1, reads KAGVTQTPRYLIKTRGQQVTLSCSPISGHRSVSWYQQTPGQGLQFLFEYFSETQRNKGNFPGRFSGRQFSNSRSEMNVSTLELGDSALYLCASSPYRENDNEQFFGPGTRLTVL.

The V and J genes are TRBV6-5 and TRBJ1-3; TRBD1 agrees at 8 bases. The V and J ends lost 6 bases and 2 bases, in that order; junction bases with no gene match: 9. The CDR3 has 16 amino acids. Per germline, CDR1 MNHEY and CDR2 SVGAGI. This CDR3 reads CASRYGQGTAGNTIYF. As DNA, the CDR3 is TGTGCCAGCAGATACGGACAGGGCACGGCTGGAAACACCATATATTTT.

The rearrangement joins TRBV27 to TRBJ1-2; no firm D call. Trimming took 3 bases from V and 4 from J, leaving 12 bases between them. CDR3 length equals 14 residues. CDR1 and CDR2 from the germline V gene are MNHEY and SMNVEV (reference sequence). CDR3 protein: CASSFSEGGYGYTF. DNA for the CDR3: TGTGCCAGCAGTTTTAGCGAGGGAGGCTATGGCTACACCTTC.

This clone was seen once. V and J are TRBV11-2 and TRBJ2-1, with 7 nucleotides matching TRBD2. Per the germline V gene, CDR1 is SGHAT and CDR2 is FQNNGV. CDR3 length: 12 residues. The CDR3 DNA is TGTAGTAGCGGGCCCTCCTACAATGAGCAGTTCTTC. Protein product: CSSGPSYNEQFF.

The V gene is TRBV11-2, the J gene TRBJ1-1; D ambiguous. The CDR3 is 15 residues long. The V end lost 3 bases, the J end lost 5 bases, and 16 bases lay between the germline ends. Germline CDR1 is SGHAT and CDR2 is FQNNGV. CDR3 in amino acids: CASSFGGWGGTEAFF. In DNA, the CDR3 is TGTGCCAGCAGCTTTGGCGGATGGGGAGGAACTGAAGCTTTCTTT.